Listed below are T cell receptor beta chains from one sample, sequenced in a study of shared clonotypes between healthy human individuals. Clones were sequenced by immunoSEQ multiplex PCR, and TCRdb holds only the in-frame ones, with some missing. The sample lists over a million clones, approximately 80% occurring once. Specimen: memory CD4+ T cells from PBMCs. Every receptor here comes from a young man in good health. Some clones in this sample may be carry-over from other donors' samples. CDR3s include the opening cysteine and the closing phenylalanine or tryptophan. D genes are given only for firm matches. Part of the rows lack a size; the others show once, few, many or a class for expanded clones.

CDR3	DNA	size	V	J	D
CASSPSTGGRSYEQYF	TGTGCCAGCAGCCCCTCGACAGGGGGCCGATCCTACGAGCAGTACTTC	.	TRBV5-6	TRBJ2-7	TRBD1
CASASSGSTSEQFF	TGTGCCAGCGCAAGTAGCGGGAGTACAAGTGAGCAGTTCTTC	few	TRBV6-6	TRBJ2-1	TRBD2
CASNSNRADTQYF	TGTGCCAGCAACTCGAATCGAGCAGATACGCAGTATTTT	.	TRBV7-3	TRBJ2-3	.
CASSPRRLNQETQYF	TGTGCCAGCTCACCAAGGCGGCTTAACCAAGAGACCCAGTACTTC	.	TRBV18	TRBJ2-5	.
CAWEGPSQAKNIQYF	TGTGCCTGGGAGGGCCCTTCCCAAGCCAAAAACATTCAGTACTTC	.	TRBV30	TRBJ2-4	.
CASSLHGSPNEKLFF	TGTGCCAGCAGCTTACACGGCAGCCCTAATGAAAAACTGTTTTTT	.	TRBV7-3	TRBJ1-4	.
CASSQETGLEGGYTF	TGTGCCAGCAGCCAAGAGACAGGGTTAGAGGGCGGCTACACCTTC	.	TRBV4-2	TRBJ1-2	TRBD1
CASSLVAGHSYEQYF	TGCGCCAGCAGCTTGGTAGCGGGACACTCCTACGAGCAGTACTTC	.	TRBV5-1	TRBJ2-7	TRBD2
CASSNQAGQGSYEQYF	TGTGCCAGCTCGAACCAAGCGGGACAGGGCTCCTACGAGCAGTACTTC	.	TRBV18	TRBJ2-7	TRBD1
CAWSNVRNQPQHF	TGTGCCTGGAGTAACGTTCGCAATCAGCCCCAGCATTTT	many	TRBV30	TRBJ1-5	.
CASSHSTGVNEKLFF	TGTGCCAGCTCACATTCGACAGGAGTTAATGAAAAACTGTTTTTT	.	TRBV18	TRBJ1-4	.
CASRQLAGGTGELFF	TGTGCCAGCAGGCAACTAGCGGGAGGCACCGGGGAGCTGTTTTTT	.	TRBV6-1	TRBJ2-2	TRBD2
CASSLTQRNYYEQYF	TGTGCCAGCAGCTTGACCCAGCGAAATTACTACGAGCAGTACTTC	.	TRBV5-5	TRBJ2-7	.
CASSLGRLSDTQYF	TGTGCCAGCAGCTTGGGACGCCTTTCAGATACGCAGTATTTT	many	TRBV7-6	TRBJ2-3	.
CASSIRRFAMNTEAFF	TGTGCCAGTAGCATACGAAGGTTTGCCATGAACACTGAAGCTTTCTTT	once	TRBV19	TRBJ1-1	.
CASSEYGARNGELFF	TGTGCCAGCAGTGAATATGGGGCACGAAACGGGGAGCTGTTTTTT	.	TRBV2	TRBJ2-2	.
CATRGAGSYEQYF	TGTGCCACCCGGGGGGCAGGGTCGTACGAGCAGTACTTC	once	TRBV15	TRBJ2-7	.
CASKGGSQVYGYTF	TGTGCCAGCAAGGGGGGGAGTCAAGTCTATGGCTACACCTTC	few	TRBV7-2	TRBJ1-2	.
CASSQGASRNTIYF	TGCGCCAGCAGCCAGGGGGCTTCGAGAAACACCATATATTTT	.	TRBV4-1	TRBJ1-3	.
CASSPPSYTEAFF	TGTGCCAGCTCACCCCCCAGCTACACTGAAGCTTTCTTT	.	TRBV18	TRBJ1-1	.
CASSLYALAVTDTQYF	TGTGCCAGCAGCTTATACGCACTAGCGGTCACAGATACGCAGTATTTT	once	TRBV5-4	TRBJ2-3	TRBD2
CASSLTIGELFF	TGTGCCAGCAGCTTGACAATTGGGGAGCTGTTTTTT	few	TRBV7-3	TRBJ2-2	.
CASSQGGSAGVEETQYF	TGCGCCAGCAGCCAAGGGGGGTCGGCGGGAGTAGAAGAGACCCAGTACTTC	.	TRBV4-1	TRBJ2-5	TRBD2
CASSSTGYVAEAFF	TGCGCCAGCAGCTCGACAGGGTATGTCGCTGAAGCTTTCTTT	.	TRBV5-1	TRBJ1-1	TRBD1
CASAQGPRQFF	TGTGCCAGCGCCCAGGGGCCTCGGCAGTTCTTC	.	TRBV6-6	TRBJ2-1	.
CASRDSRSSYNEQFF	TGTGCCAGTCGGGACTCCCGAAGCTCCTACAATGAGCAGTTCTTC	.	TRBV19	TRBJ2-1	.
CASRLNLNTNTGELFF	TGTGCCAGCAGGTTAAACTTGAACACGAACACCGGGGAGCTGTTTTTT	.	TRBV4-2	TRBJ2-2	.
CASSPTPFKLDTQYF	TGCGCCAGCAGCCCGACGCCTTTTAAATTAGATACGCAGTATTTT	.	TRBV4-1	TRBJ2-3	.
CASSFKTSKGTGELFF	TGTGCCAGCAGTTTTAAGACCTCCAAGGGAACCGGGGAGCTGTTTTTT	few	TRBV6-5	TRBJ2-2	.
CASSPSGRASDTQYF	TGTGCCAGCAGCCCTAGCGGGAGAGCGTCAGATACGCAGTATTTT	.	TRBV28	TRBJ2-3	TRBD2
CASSYSPEDGYTF	TGTGCCAGCAGTTACTCGCCTGAAGATGGCTACACCTTC	.	TRBV6-5	TRBJ1-2	.
CASSAGREKLFF	TGTGCCTCGTCGGCGGGTCGGGAAAAACTGTTTTTT	once	TRBV30	TRBJ1-4	.
CASSRSENTEAFF	TGTGCCAGCAGCCGGAGTGAGAACACTGAAGCTTTCTTT	.	TRBV14	TRBJ1-1	.
CASSLSATPNTEAFF	TGCGCCAGCAGCTTGAGTGCTACCCCGAACACTGAAGCTTTCTTT	.	TRBV5-1	TRBJ1-1	.
CASSPYREYEQYF	TGTGCCAGCAGCCCTTACAGGGAATACGAGCAGTACTTC	.	TRBV6-6	TRBJ2-7	.
CASSGPIGEVTEAFF	TGTGCCAGCAGTGGCCCGATAGGGGAGGTCACTGAAGCTTTCTTT	.	TRBV2	TRBJ1-1	.
CASSQDLQQETQYF	TGCGCCAGCAGCCAAGATCTACAGCAAGAGACCCAGTACTTC	once	TRBV4-1	TRBJ2-5	.
CASSLAWQVLEAFF	TGTGCCAGCAGCTTGGCATGGCAGGTCCTTGAAGCTTTCTTT	many	TRBV5-5	TRBJ1-1	.
CASSSIPRAYQETQYF	TGTGCCAGTAGTTCGATACCCAGGGCGTACCAAGAGACCCAGTACTTC	.	TRBV19	TRBJ2-5	.
CASSRAETQYF	TGTGCCAGCAGCCGGGCAGAGACCCAGTACTTC	few	TRBV7-2	TRBJ2-5	.
CASSFRTDDYGYTF	TGTGCCAGCAGCTTTAGGACGGATGACTATGGCTACACCTTC	.	TRBV9	TRBJ1-2	.
CASSPTGLQETQYF	TGTGCCAGCAGCCCGACAGGCCTCCAAGAGACCCAGTACTTC	many	TRBV7-3	TRBJ2-5	.
CASSLLGGRRNTQYF	TGTGCCAGCAGCCTCCTGGGGGGGCGCAGAAATACGCAGTATTTT	.	TRBV27	TRBJ2-3	.
CASSQGRLAGTNEQFF	TGTGCCAGCAGCCAAGGGAGGCTAGCGGGCACCAATGAGCAGTTCTTC	.	TRBV14	TRBJ2-1	TRBD2
CASSPPPGTSGRWAQYF	TGTGCCAGCTCACCACCGCCCGGGACTAGCGGGAGATGGGCCCAGTACTTC	.	TRBV18	TRBJ2-5	TRBD2
CASSQRGGEQYF	TGCGCCAGCTCCCAACGGGGGGGCGAGCAGTACTTC	few	TRBV10-1	TRBJ2-7	TRBD2
CATKVEGREQYF	TGTGCCACAAAAGTTGAGGGACGGGAGCAGTACTTC	.	TRBV28	TRBJ2-7	.
CASSEFGPGRANQPQHF	TGTGCCAGCAGTGAATTCGGTCCCGGCCGAGCTAATCAGCCCCAGCATTTT	.	TRBV2	TRBJ1-5	.
CASSLGGGHYTF	TGTGCCAGCAGTTTGGGCGGGGGGCATTACACCTTC	once	TRBV28	TRBJ1-2	.
CASSIAQGAGTQYF	TGTGCCAGTAGTATAGCACAGGGGGCAGGGACCCAGTACTTC	.	TRBV19	TRBJ2-5	TRBD1
CASSEALGGGLFF	TGTGCCAGCAGTGAAGCACTCGGGGGGGGACTGTTTTTT	.	TRBV6-1	TRBJ1-4	.